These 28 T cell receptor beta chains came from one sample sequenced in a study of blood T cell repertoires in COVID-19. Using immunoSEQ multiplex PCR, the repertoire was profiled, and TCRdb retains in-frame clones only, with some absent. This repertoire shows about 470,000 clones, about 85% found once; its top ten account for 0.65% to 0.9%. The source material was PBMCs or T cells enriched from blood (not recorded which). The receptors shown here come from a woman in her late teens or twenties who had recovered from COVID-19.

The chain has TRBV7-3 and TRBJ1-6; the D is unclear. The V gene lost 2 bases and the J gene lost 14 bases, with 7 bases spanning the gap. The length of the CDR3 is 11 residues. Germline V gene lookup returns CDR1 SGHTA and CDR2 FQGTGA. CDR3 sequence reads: CASSLFRSLHF. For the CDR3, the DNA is TGTGCCAGCAGCTTATTCCGGTCCCTCCACTTT.

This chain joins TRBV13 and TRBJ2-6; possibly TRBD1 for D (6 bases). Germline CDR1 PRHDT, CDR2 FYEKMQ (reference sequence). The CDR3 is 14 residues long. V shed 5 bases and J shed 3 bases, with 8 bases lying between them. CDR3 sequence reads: CASSAGVGANVLTF. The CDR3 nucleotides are TGTGCCAGCAGCGCAGGGGTTGGGGCCAACGTCCTGACTTTC.

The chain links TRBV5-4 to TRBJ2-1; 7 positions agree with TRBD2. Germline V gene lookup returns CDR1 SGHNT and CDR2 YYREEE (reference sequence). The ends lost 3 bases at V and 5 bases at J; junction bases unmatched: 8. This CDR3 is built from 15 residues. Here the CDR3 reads CASSWNGAGDNEQFF. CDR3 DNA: TGTGCCAGCAGCTGGAACGGGGCGGGGGACAATGAGCAGTTCTTC.

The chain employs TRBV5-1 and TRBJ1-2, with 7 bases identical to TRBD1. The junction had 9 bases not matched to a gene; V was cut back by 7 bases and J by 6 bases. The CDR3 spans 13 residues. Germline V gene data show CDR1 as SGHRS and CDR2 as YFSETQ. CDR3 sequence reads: CASSETGRNGYTF. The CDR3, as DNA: TGCGCCAGCTCAGAGACAGGGAGAAATGGCTACACCTTC.

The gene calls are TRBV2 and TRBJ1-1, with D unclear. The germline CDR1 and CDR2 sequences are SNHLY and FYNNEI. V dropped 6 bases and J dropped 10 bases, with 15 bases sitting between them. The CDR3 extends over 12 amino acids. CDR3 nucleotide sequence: TGTGCCAGCAGGCGGGCCACCTCGGCAGCTTTCTTT. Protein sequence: CASRRATSAAFF.

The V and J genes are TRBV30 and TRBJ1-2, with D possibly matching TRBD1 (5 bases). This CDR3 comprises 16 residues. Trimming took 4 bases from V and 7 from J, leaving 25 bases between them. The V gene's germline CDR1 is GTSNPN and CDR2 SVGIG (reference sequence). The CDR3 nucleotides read TGTGCCTGGATTCCTTATATTGGCAGGGTAGGGGCTGGCTACACCTTC. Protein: CAWIPYIGRVGAGYTF. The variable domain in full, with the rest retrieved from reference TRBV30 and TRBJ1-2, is SQTIHQWPATLVQPVGSPLSLECTVEGTSNPNLYWYRQAAGRGLQLLFYSVGIGQISSEVPQNLSASRPQDRQFILSSKKLLLSDSGFYLCAWIPYIGRVGAGYTFGSGTRLTVV.

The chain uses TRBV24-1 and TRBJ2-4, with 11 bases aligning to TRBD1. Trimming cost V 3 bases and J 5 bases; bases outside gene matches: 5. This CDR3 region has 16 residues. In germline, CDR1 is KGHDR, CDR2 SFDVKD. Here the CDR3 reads CATSDRTGGGENIQYF. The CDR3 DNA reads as TGTGCCACCAGTGATCGGACAGGGGGCGGAGAAAACATTCAGTACTTC.

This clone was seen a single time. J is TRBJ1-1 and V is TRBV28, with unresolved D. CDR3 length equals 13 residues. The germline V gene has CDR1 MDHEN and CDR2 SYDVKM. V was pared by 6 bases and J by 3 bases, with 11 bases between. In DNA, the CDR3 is TGTGCCAGCAGCCCTTCTCTTTACACTGAAGCTTTCTTT. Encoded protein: CASSPSLYTEAFF. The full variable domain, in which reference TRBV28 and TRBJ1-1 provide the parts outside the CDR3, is DVKVTQSSRYLVKRTGEKVFLECVQDMDHENMFWYRQDPGLGLRLIYFSYDVKMKEKGDIPEGYSVSREKKERFSLILESASTNQTSMYLCASSPSLYTEAFFGQGTRLTVV.

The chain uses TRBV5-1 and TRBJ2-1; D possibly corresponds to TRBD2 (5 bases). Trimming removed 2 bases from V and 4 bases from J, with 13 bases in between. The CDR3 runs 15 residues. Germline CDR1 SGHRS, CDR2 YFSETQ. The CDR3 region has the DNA TGCGCCAGCAGCTTTACGCGGGCCCCATACAATGAGCAGTTCTTC. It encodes CASSFTRAPYNEQFF.

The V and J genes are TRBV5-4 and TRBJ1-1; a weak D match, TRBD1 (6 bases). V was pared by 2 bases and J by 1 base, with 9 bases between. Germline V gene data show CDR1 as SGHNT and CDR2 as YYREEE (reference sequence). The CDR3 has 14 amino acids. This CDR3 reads CASSFPGENTEAFF. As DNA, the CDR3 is TGTGCCAGCAGCTTCCCAGGGGAGAACACTGAAGCTTTCTTT.

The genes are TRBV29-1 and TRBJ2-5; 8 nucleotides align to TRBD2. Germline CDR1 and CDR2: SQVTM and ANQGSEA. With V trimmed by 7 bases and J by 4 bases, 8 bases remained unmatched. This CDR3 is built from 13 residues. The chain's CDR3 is CSAGGTSGETQYF. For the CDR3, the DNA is TGCAGCGCCGGGGGGACTAGTGGAGAGACCCAGTACTTC.

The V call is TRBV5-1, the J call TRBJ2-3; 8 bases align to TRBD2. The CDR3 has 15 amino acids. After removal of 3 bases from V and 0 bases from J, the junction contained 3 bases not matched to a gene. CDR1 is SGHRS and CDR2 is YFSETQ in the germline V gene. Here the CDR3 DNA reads TGCGCCAGCAGCTCATTAGCGGGGAGCACAGATACGCAGTATTTT. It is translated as CASSSLAGSTDTQYF.

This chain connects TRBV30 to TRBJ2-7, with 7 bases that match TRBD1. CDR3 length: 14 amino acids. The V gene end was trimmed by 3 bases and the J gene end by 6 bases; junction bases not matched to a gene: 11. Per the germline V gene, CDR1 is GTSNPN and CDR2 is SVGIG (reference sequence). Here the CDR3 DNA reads TGTGCCTGGAGGGTGACAGGGCCCGGTTTCGAGCAGTACTTC. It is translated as CAWRVTGPGFEQYF.

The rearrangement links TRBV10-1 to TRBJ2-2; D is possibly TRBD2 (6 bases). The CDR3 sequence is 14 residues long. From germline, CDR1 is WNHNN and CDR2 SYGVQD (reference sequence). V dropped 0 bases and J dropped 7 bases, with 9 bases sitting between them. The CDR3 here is CASSESQEGGELFF. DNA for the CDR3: TGCGCCAGCAGTGAGTCGCAGGAGGGCGGGGAGCTGTTTTTT.

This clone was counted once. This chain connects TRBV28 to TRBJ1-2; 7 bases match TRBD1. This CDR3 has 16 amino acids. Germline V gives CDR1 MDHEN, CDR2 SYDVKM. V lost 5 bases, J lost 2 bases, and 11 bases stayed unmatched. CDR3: CASSPPGYRGNYGYTF. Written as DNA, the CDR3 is TGTGCCAGCAGTCCCCCGGGCTACAGGGGAAACTATGGCTACACCTTC.

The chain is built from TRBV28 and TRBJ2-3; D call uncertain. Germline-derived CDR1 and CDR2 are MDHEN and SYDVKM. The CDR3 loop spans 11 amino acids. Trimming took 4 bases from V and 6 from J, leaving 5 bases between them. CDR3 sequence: CASSSPDTQYF. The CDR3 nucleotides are TGTGCCAGCAGTTCCCCTGATACGCAGTATTTT.

The CDR3 reads CASSHTPDRAFDTQYF. The CDR3 nucleotides read TGTGCCAGCAGCCACACGCCCGACAGGGCTTTTGATACGCAGTATTTT. This sequence joins TRBV27 and TRBJ2-3; 7 bases map to TRBD1. Looked up from germline, CDR1 is MNHEY and CDR2 is SMNVEV (reference sequence). The V gene end was trimmed by 6 bases and the J gene end by 6 bases; junction bases not matched to a gene: 15. CDR3 length: 16 amino acids.

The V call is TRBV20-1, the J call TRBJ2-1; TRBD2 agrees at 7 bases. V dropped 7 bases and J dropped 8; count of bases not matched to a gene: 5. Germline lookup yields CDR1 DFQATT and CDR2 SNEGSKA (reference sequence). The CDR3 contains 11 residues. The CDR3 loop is CSGRGVDEQFF. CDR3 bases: TGCAGTGGTCGGGGGGTCGATGAGCAGTTCTTC.

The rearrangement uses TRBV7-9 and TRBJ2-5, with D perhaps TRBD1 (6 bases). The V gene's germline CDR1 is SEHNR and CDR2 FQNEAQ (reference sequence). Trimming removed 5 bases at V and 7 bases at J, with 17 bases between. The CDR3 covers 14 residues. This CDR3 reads CASSPGTLGVTQYF. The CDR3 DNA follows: TGTGCCAGCAGCCCAGGGACACTCGGAGTGACCCAGTACTTC.

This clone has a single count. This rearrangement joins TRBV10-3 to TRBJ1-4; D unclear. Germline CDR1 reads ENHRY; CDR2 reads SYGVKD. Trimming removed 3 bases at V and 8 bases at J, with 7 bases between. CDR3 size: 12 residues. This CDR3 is CAISDRMEKLFF. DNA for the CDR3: TGTGCCATCAGTGACAGGATGGAAAAACTGTTTTTT.

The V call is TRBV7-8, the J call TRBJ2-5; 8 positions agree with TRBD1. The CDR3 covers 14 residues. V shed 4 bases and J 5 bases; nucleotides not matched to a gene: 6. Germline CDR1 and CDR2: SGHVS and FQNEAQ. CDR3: CASSSPDRVETQYF. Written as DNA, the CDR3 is TGTGCCAGCAGCTCCCCGGACAGGGTCGAGACCCAGTACTTC.

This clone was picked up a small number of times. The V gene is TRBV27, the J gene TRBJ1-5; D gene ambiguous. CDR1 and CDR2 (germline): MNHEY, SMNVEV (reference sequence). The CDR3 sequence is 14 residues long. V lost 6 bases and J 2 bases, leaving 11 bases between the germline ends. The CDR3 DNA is TGTGCCAGCAGCAAAAAGGGAGGCAATCAGCCCCAGCATTTT. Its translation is CASSKKGGNQPQHF.

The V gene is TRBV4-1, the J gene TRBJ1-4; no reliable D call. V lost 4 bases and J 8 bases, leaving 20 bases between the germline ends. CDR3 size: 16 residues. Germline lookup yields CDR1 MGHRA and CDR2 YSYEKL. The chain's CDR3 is CASSRTRRVSSEKLFF. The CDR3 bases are TGCGCCAGCAGCCGCACTAGGAGGGTCTCCAGCGAAAAACTGTTTTTT.

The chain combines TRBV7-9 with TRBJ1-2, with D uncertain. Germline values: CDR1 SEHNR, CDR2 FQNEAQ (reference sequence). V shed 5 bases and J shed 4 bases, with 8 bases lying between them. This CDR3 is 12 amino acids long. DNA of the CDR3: TGTGCCAGCAGCATAATCGGCTATGGCTACACCTTC. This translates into CASSIIGYGYTF.

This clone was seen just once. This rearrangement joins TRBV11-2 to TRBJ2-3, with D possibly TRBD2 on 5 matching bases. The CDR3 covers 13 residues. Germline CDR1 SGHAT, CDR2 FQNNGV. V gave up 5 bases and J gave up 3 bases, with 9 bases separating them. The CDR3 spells CASSLRRTDTQYF. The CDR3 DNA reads TGTGCCAGCAGCCTCCGGAGGACAGATACGCAGTATTTT.

As DNA, the CDR3 is TGTGCCAGCAGTTACTCCCCTGGGACAAAGTACGAGCAGTACTTC. Translated, it gives CASSYSPGTKYEQYF. V is TRBV6-2 or TRBV6-3 and J is TRBJ2-7; D may be TRBD1 (6 bases). The CDR3 runs 15 residues. Trimming left V 0 bases short and J 4 bases short, with 13 bases between. CDR1 MNHEY and CDR2 SVGEGT come from the germline V gene.

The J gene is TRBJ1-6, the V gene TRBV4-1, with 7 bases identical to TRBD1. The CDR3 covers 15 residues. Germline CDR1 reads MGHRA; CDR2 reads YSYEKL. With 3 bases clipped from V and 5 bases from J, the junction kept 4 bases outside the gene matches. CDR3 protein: CASSHPGTDNSPLHF. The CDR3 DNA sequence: TGCGCCAGCAGCCACCCCGGGACAGATAATTCACCCCTCCACTTT.

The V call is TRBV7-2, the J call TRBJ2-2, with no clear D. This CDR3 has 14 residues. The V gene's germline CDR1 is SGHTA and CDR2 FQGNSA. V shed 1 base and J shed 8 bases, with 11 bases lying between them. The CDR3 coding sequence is TGTGCCAGCAGCTTAGTTGGTCCCGGGGGGGAGCTGTTTTTT. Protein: CASSLVGPGGELFF.